This note documents a single T cell receptor (beta chain) sequence. No cognate antigen has been identified for it. Per-nucleotide qualities are absent, and no much larger clonotype sits a single base away. The data belong to a study of cytomegalovirus exposure and HLA in healthy donors (dated by TCRdb to 2016 to 2017). At the level of the whole study: According to a later analysis, one platform produced both the 110 or so validation repertoires and the roughly 640 repertoires of the first cohort. The study aimed to test whether cataloging public T cell receptors could reveal signatures of past pathogen exposure. In addition to the first cohort of approximately 650 subjects, a separate validation cohort of 130 or so different subjects was used. To predict cytomegalovirus infection status, the study brought together high-throughput TCR immunosequencing, statistical association of individual TCRs with disease status, and machine learning. What the authors observed across the whole study: The validation cohort had no HLA typing available for a later analysis, so co-occurrence within that cohort was assessed over all 130 or so repertoires. Of the cluster scores, roughly 93% were above 0 in a later analysis, which found that TCRs clustered in the first cohort also tended to co-occur in the 120 or so validation repertoires. A few of the identified cytomegalovirus-associated TCR beta chains were confirmed in vitro to be specific for cytomegalovirus antigens. Across donors, most TCR sequences were observed very rarely, whereas some public TCRs were present in many individuals. According to the authors, the approach could potentially be generalized to other disease states and immunological phenotypes. In both the original and validation cohorts, the classifier was reported to diagnose cytomegalovirus status with high specificity and sensitivity. The study listed 150 to 200 TCR beta chains as associated with cytomegalovirus.

V ends up 3 bases short and J 4 bases short, with an unmatched junction base count of 14. From cysteine to phenylalanine, the CDR3 is 17 amino acids long. Only CDR3 DNA is held: 51 bases, read in frame from base 1. The germline V gene sets CDR1 to LGHNA and CDR2 to YNFKEQ. The donors were included in the validation cohort of roughly 130 subjects, a group kept apart from the approximately 670-subject first cohort. Library preparation employed the immunoSEQ multiplex PCR assay. The original methods were these. To diagnose cytomegalovirus status from the catalog of TCR beta chain sequences, a statistical classification framework was built. TCRdb limited this immuneACCESS table to in-frame rearrangements with V and J called. A share of clones is missing; checked studies link under half to unresolved V genes, and the rest is unexplained. That table is the source of V, J and clone size, and D and trimming were worked out from the DNA. The sample has 140,000 to 150,000 clones on record, approximately 88% of them singletons. 4.5% of the sample comes from the top ten.

The V and J genes are TRBV4-2 and TRBJ2-7; 8 central nucleotides agree with TRBD2. The source is a man younger than 35 in good health and CMV-seropositive. Sequences were obtained from PBMCs. The DNA reads as follows: TGTGCCAGCAGCCAGGCCCATGGGACTAGTAATACTTACGAGCAGTACTTC. Translated, this gives CASSQAHGTSNTYEQYF.